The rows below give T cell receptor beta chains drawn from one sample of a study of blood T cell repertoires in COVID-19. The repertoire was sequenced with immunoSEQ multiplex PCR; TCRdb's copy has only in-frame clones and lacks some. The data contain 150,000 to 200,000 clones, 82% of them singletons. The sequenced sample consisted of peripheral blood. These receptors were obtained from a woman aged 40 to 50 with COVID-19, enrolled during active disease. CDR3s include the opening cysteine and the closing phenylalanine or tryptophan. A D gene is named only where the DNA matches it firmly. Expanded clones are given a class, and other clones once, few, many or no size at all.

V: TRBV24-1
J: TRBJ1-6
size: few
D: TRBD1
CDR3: CATRGDRDNSPLHF
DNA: TGTGCCACCAGGGGGGACAGAGATAATTCACCCCTCCACTTT

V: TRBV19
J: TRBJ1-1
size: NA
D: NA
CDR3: CAVWGGSAEAFF
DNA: TGTGCCGTATGGGGAGGGAGTGCTGAAGCTTTCTTT

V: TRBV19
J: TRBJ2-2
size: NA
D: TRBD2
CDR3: CASTPTAGGPGELFF
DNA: TGTGCCAGTACCCCGACTGCGGGAGGGCCCGGGGAGCTGTTTTTT

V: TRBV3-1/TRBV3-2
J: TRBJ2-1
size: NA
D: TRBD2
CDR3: CASRLAGESANEQFF
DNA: TGTGCCAGCCGATTAGCGGGAGAATCGGCGAATGAGCAGTTCTTC

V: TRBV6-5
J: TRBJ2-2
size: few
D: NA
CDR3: CASSSNTGRNTGELFF
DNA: TGTGCCAGCAGTTCCAACACAGGGCGGAACACCGGGGAGCTGTTTTTT

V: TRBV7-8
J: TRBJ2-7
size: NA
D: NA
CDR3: CAVSQVTLREQYF
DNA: TGTGCCGTCTCACAGGTGACGCTGCGCGAGCAGTACTTC

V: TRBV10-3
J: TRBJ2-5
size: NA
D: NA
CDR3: CAISESQGAVQETQYF
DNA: TGTGCCATCAGTGAGTCGCAAGGGGCCGTACAAGAGACCCAGTACTTC

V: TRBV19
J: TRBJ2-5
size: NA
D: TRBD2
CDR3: CASSIRLTSGQETQYF
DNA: TGTGCCAGTAGTATCCGATTAACTAGCGGCCAAGAGACCCAGTACTTC

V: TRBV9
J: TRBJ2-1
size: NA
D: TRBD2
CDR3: CASSWTSGALGEQFF
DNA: TGTGCCAGCAGCTGGACTAGCGGGGCTTTGGGTGAGCAGTTCTTC

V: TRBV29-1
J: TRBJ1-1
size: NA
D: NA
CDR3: CSVGQAANTEAFF
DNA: TGCAGCGTTGGACAGGCGGCCAACACTGAAGCTTTCTTT

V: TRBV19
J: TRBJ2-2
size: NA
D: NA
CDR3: CASSETDTPTGELFF
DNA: TGTGCCAGTAGTGAAACGGACACCCCCACCGGGGAGCTGTTTTTT

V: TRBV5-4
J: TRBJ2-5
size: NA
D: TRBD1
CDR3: CASSSRDRGETQYF
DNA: TGTGCCAGCAGCTCACGGGACAGGGGAGAGACCCAGTACTTC

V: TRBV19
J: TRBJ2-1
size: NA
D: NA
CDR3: CASRDSPSSYNEQFF
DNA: TGTGCCAGCCGGGACTCCCCGAGCTCCTACAATGAGCAGTTCTTC

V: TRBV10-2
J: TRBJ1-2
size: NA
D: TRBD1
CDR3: CASSSGQAYGYTF
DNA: TGCGCCAGCAGTTCTGGACAGGCCTATGGCTACACCTTC

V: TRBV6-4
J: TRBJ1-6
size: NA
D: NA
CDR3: CASSPQGEGSPLHF
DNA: TGTGCCAGCAGCCCACAGGGAGAGGGTTCACCCCTCCACTTT

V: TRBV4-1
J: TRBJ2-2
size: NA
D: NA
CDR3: CASSQVEAGELFF
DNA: TGCGCCAGCAGCCAAGTGGAGGCCGGGGAGCTGTTTTTT

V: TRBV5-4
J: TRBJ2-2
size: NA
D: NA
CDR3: CASSYDSTGELFF
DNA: TGTGCCAGCAGCTACGACAGCACCGGGGAGCTGTTTTTT

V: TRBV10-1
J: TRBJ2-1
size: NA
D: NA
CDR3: CASSALLAGGEQFF
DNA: TGCGCCAGCAGTGCGTTACTAGCCGGGGGTGAGCAGTTCTTC

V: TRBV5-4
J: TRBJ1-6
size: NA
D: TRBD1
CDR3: CASSLGQGAINSPLHF
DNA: TGTGCCAGCAGCCTGGGACAGGGGGCGATTAATTCACCCCTCCACTTT

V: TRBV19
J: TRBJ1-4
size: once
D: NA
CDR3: CASSTGRGAREKLFF
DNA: TGTGCCAGTAGTACAGGACGCGGGGCCCGGGAAAAACTGTTTTTT

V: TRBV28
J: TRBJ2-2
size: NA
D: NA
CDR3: CASSSLYSGELFF
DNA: TGTGCCAGCAGTTCTCTCTACTCGGGGGAGCTGTTTTTT

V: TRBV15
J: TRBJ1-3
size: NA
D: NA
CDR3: CATSINPSGNTIYF
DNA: TGTGCCACCAGCATAAATCCCTCTGGAAACACCATATATTTT

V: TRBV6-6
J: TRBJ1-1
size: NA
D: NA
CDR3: CASSRTGTQNTEAFF
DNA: TGTGCCAGCAGTCGGACCGGGACACAAAACACTGAAGCTTTCTTT

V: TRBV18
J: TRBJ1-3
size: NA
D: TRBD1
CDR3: CASSPRDRKGNTIYF
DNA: TGTGCCAGCTCACCTCGGGACAGGAAAGGAAACACCATATATTTT

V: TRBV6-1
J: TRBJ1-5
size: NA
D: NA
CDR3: CASSEGAAPQPQHF
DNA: TGTGCCAGCAGTGAAGGGGCAGCCCCCCAGCCCCAGCATTTT

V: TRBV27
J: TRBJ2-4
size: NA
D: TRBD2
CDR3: CASRPGLAGGGGIQYF
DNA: TGTGCCAGCAGGCCGGGACTAGCGGGAGGAGGGGGCATTCAGTACTTC

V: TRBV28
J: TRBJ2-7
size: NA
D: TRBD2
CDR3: CASSAPGTSGRWVQYF
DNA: TGTGCCAGCAGTGCACCCGGGACTAGCGGGAGATGGGTGCAGTACTTC

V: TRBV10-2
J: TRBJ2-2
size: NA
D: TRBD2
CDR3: CASSRSGGPVDTGELFF
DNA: TGCGCCAGCAGTCGTTCGGGAGGGCCGGTGGACACCGGGGAGCTGTTTTTT

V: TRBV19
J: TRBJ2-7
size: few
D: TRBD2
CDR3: CASKASGSSYEQYF
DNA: TGTGCCAGTAAAGCTAGCGGGAGCTCCTACGAGCAGTACTTC

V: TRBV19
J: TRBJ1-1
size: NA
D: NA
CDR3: CASAGLGGTEAFF
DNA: TGTGCCAGTGCGGGCCTCGGAGGCACTGAAGCTTTCTTT

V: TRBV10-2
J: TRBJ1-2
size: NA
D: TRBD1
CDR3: CASSTGGAIYGYTF
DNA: TGCGCCAGCAGCACAGGGGGAGCAATCTATGGCTACACCTTC

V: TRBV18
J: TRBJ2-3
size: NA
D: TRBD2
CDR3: CASLDGRGTDTQYF
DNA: TGTGCCAGCTTAGACGGGAGGGGCACAGATACGCAGTATTTT

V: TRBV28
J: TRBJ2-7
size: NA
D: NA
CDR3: CASSLSGFRAQYF
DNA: TGTGCCAGCAGTTTGTCGGGATTCCGGGCGCAGTACTTC

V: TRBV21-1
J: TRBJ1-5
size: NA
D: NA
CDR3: CAERGEDNQPQHF
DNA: TGTGCCGAACGGGGAGAAGACAATCAGCCCCAGCATTTT

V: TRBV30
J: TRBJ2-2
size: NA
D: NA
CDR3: CALELDSNTGELFF
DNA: TGTGCCCTGGAGTTGGACAGCAACACCGGGGAGCTGTTTTTT

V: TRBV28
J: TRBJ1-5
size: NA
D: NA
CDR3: CASSFSRRNQPQHF
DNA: TGTGCCAGCAGTTTTTCTCGTCGCAATCAGCCCCAGCATTTT